The 29 T cell receptor beta chains presented below share a single source sample, sequenced in a study of shared clonotypes between healthy human individuals. Clones were sequenced by immunoSEQ multiplex PCR, and TCRdb holds only the in-frame ones, with some missing. The sample has 100,000 to 120,000 clones; around 73% are singletons. Sequencing was carried out using memory CD8+ T cells sorted from blood. Subset in this sample: CD45RO+ cells pooled with CCR7-negative TemRA cells. The receptors were gathered from a woman aged 25-40 years in good health.

The V and J genes are TRBV11-2 and TRBJ2-1; D ambiguous. Germline V CDR1 and CDR2: SGHAT, FQNNGV. The CDR3 consists of 12 residues. Trimming took off 0 bases at V and 8 bases at J, with 5 bases between the two ends. In DNA form, the CDR3 reads TGTGCCAGCAGCTTAGAAGGGCATGAGCAGTTCTTC. This sequence encodes CASSLEGHEQFF.

CDR3 in amino acids: CATSRADRDAAETQYF. In DNA form, the CDR3 reads TGTGCCACCAGCAGAGCCGACAGGGACGCGGCTGAGACCCAGTACTTC. This chain uses TRBV15 with TRBJ2-5; 7 bases are a match to TRBD1. Germline lookup yields CDR1 LNHNV and CDR2 YYDKDF (reference sequence). Trimming at V came to 1 base and at J to 5 bases, leaving 10 bases not matched to a gene. CDR3 length: 16 residues.

As regards this clone: Other DNA sequences in the sample encode the same CDR3. The J gene is TRBJ2-3, the V gene TRBV9; the match to TRBD2 covers 11 bases. Germline assignment: CDR1 SGDLS and CDR2 YYNGEE. With 5 bases clipped from V and 4 bases from J, the junction kept 3 bases outside the gene matches. The CDR3 covers 14 residues. For the CDR3, the DNA is TGTGCCAGCAGTCTAGCGGGAGGTTCAGATACGCAGTATTTT. This gives the protein CASSLAGGSDTQYF.

The chain has TRBV11-3 and TRBJ1-1; D gene ambiguous. Germline-derived CDR1 and CDR2 are SGHNT and YENEEA. The CDR3 contains 14 residues. V lost 5 bases and J 2 bases, leaving 12 bases between the germline ends. CDR3 sequence (DNA): TGTGCCAGCAGCCAGAGCGGGCTTAACACTGAAGCTTTCTTT. This encodes CASSQSGLNTEAFF.

The V gene is TRBV5-1, the J gene TRBJ2-7; D ambiguous. This CDR3 spans 12 amino acids. Looked up from germline, CDR1 is SGHRS and CDR2 is YFSETQ. Trimming removed 4 bases from V and 4 bases from J, with 9 bases in between. The CDR3 nucleotides read TGCGCCAGCAGCAACTGGGATTACGAGCAGTACTTC. Translation: CASSNWDYEQYF.

This clone occurred many times. The genes are TRBV5-5 and TRBJ2-1; 9 bases map to TRBD2. The V gene's germline CDR1 is SGHKS and CDR2 YYEKEE (reference sequence). The CDR3 runs 16 residues. The V gene end was trimmed by 0 bases and the J gene end by 9 bases; junction bases not matched to a gene: 10. For the CDR3, the DNA is TGTGCCAGCAGCTTGGCCGAGGTAGCGGGAGCTAGTGAGCAGTTCTTC. This codes for CASSLAEVAGASEQFF.

In regard to this clone: It may be a read error: a sequence one base away is much more abundant. This chain uses TRBV27 with TRBJ2-5; 9 bases line up with TRBD1. Judging by the DNA end, TRBJ2-7 fits better; the J call may be wrong. The CDR3 totals 13 residues. From germline, CDR1 is MNHEY and CDR2 SMNVEV (reference sequence). CDR3 DNA sequence: TGTGCCAGCAGTTTCGGACAGGGGTACGAGCAGTACTTC. This gives the protein CASSFGQGYEQYF.

The rearrangement links TRBV7-9 to TRBJ1-3, with D unresolved. The CDR3 contains 15 residues. Trimming pared 6 bases from V and 0 bases from J, leaving 12 bases between. CDR1 is SEHNR and CDR2 is FQNEAQ in the germline V gene (reference sequence). The CDR3 is CASRKHRGSGNTIYF. CDR3 coding DNA: TGTGCCAGCAGAAAACACCGGGGCTCTGGAAACACCATATATTTT. Full variable domain (remainder filled in from reference TRBV7-9 and TRBJ1-3): DTGVSQNPRHKITKRGQNVTFRCDPISEHNRLYWYRQTLGQGPEFLTYFQNEAQLEKSRLLSDRFSAERPKGSFSTLEIQRTEQGDSAMYLCASRKHRGSGNTIYFGEGSWLTVV.

The rearrangement joins TRBV5-4 to TRBJ1-3, with no clear D. Between the trimmed V and J ends, which lost 0 bases and 0 bases, there was a span of 7 bases. Looked up from germline, CDR1 is SGHNT and CDR2 is YYREEE (reference sequence). The CDR3 is made up of 15 amino acids. As DNA, the CDR3 is TGTGCCAGCAGCTTGGTCCCTGACTCTGGAAACACCATATATTTT. Protein sequence: CASSLVPDSGNTIYF.

This chain connects TRBV4-1 to TRBJ2-6, with a tentative D call TRBD2 (5 bases). The CDR3 is 16 amino acids. The germline V gene has CDR1 MGHRA and CDR2 YSYEKL. Trimming stripped 4 bases from V and 0 bases from J, with 10 bases between. CDR3 nucleotide sequence: TGCGCCAGCAGCCTGAGGGCGAACTCTGGGGCCAACGTCCTGACTTTC. Protein sequence: CASSLRANSGANVLTF.

CDR3 sequence: CASSAGQGSYEQYF. The CDR3 DNA follows: TGTGCCAGTAGTGCGGGCCAGGGCTCCTACGAGCAGTACTTC. The genes are TRBV19 and TRBJ2-7, with D perhaps being TRBD1 or TRBD2 (5 bases each). The V gene lost 5 bases and the J gene lost 0 bases, with 11 bases spanning the gap. This CDR3 has 14 residues. The germline V gene encodes CDR1 LNHDA and CDR2 SQIVND (reference sequence).

The rearrangement links TRBV6-5 to TRBJ2-7, with 8 bases fitting TRBD1. Germline assignment: CDR1 MNHEY and CDR2 SVGAGI. The junction had 6 bases not matched to a gene; V was cut back by 6 bases and J by 2 bases. This CDR3 region has 14 residues. The CDR3 DNA sequence: TGTGCCAGCAGCAAAGACAGGGGTGCCTACGAGCAGTACTTC. It is translated as CASSKDRGAYEQYF.

This clone was found many times. J is TRBJ2-2 and V is TRBV28; D may be TRBD1 or TRBD2 (5 bases each). The CDR3 covers 17 residues. V lost 6 bases to trimming and J lost 2 bases, with 19 bases between them. Germline CDR1 reads MDHEN; CDR2 reads SYDVKM. The chain's CDR3 is CASRIQPGRSNTGELFF. The CDR3 coding sequence is TGTGCCAGCAGGATACAACCGGGACGGAGTAACACCGGGGAGCTGTTTTTT.

The chain uses TRBV5-1 and TRBJ2-7; D is undetermined. V shed 4 bases and J shed 4 bases, with 9 bases lying between them. Germline CDR1 is SGHRS and CDR2 is YFSETQ. CDR3 size: 12 residues. CDR3 DNA: TGCGCCAGCAGCGGAAACAGATACGAGCAGTACTTC. Protein sequence: CASSGNRYEQYF.

The chain combines TRBV5-1 with TRBJ2-7, with D maybe TRBD1 (7 bases). CDR1 SGHRS and CDR2 YFSETQ come from the germline V gene. Trimming shortened V by 1 base and J by 4 bases, and 12 bases separated the two germline ends. The CDR3 is made up of 14 amino acids. CDR3 sequence (DNA): TGCGCCAGCAGCTTGCAGGGGGGTCTATACGAGCAGTACTTC. Translation: CASSLQGGLYEQYF.

CDR3 protein: CASSFDPGTSPSTDTQYF. The CDR3 DNA reads as TGTGCCAGCAGCTTTGACCCGGGGACTAGCCCTAGCACAGATACGCAGTATTTT. The V and J genes are TRBV13 and TRBJ2-3; TRBD2 agrees at 9 bases. The CDR3 totals 18 residues. V shed 3 bases, J shed 0 bases, and the junction held 10 bases outside the gene matches. Per the germline V gene, CDR1 is PRHDT and CDR2 is FYEKMQ (reference sequence). The whole variable domain, filled in from reference TRBV13 and TRBJ2-3, reads AAGVIQSPRHLIKEKRETATLKCYPIPRHDTVYWYQQGPGQDPQFLISFYEKMQSDKGSIPDRFSAQQFSDYHSELNMSSLELGDSALYFCASSFDPGTSPSTDTQYFGPGTRLTVL.

CDR3 bases: TGTGCCAGCTCTCTTCAGGGGGCGAGCTCCTACAATGAGCAGTTCTTC. This gives the protein CASSLQGASSYNEQFF. The gene calls are TRBV18 and TRBJ2-1; the match to TRBD1 covers 8 bases. Germline loops: CDR1 KGHSH, CDR2 LQKENI. The CDR3 extends over 16 amino acids. The V segment lost 6 bases and the J segment 0 bases; nucleotides outside the gene matches: 7.

This chain uses TRBV7-8 with TRBJ2-5; 8 bases agree with TRBD1. The J call may not be correct, given that the DNA end is closer to TRBJ2-7. This CDR3 has 16 amino acids. Germline CDR1 reads SGHVS; CDR2 reads FQNEAQ. CDR3: CASSQWGRGLPYEQYF. The CDR3 coding sequence is TGTGCCAGCAGCCAATGGGGCAGGGGGCTTCCCTACGAGCAGTACTTC.

This sequence joins TRBV19 and TRBJ2-2; 12 bases are a match to TRBD2. There are 17 residues in the CDR3. The germline V gene has CDR1 LNHDA and CDR2 SQIVND (reference sequence). V was clipped by 7 bases and J by 1 base; unmatched bases: 7. The CDR3 DNA reads TGTGCCAGTACCTCAGCGGGACTAGCGGGGAACACCGGGGAGCTGTTTTTT. It is translated as CASTSAGLAGNTGELFF.

The V gene is TRBV5-1, the J gene TRBJ1-2; possible D gene TRBD1, 5 bases. The CDR3 has 17 residues. V was cut by 0 bases and J by 3 bases, with 18 bases left in between. Germline-derived CDR1 and CDR2 are SGHRS and YFSETQ. CDR3 protein: CASSLGYRSPDDYGYTF. As DNA, the CDR3 is TGCGCCAGCAGCTTGGGCTACAGGTCCCCTGACGACTATGGCTACACCTTC.

The genes are TRBV6-4 and TRBJ2-7; D is possibly TRBD1 or TRBD2 (5 bases each). This CDR3 comprises 14 residues. CDR1 is MRHNA, CDR2 SNTAGT, per germline. Trimming cost V 3 bases and J 1 base, with 10 bases left between them. CDR3 residues: CASSEGTDSYEQYF. CDR3 nucleotides: TGTGCCAGCAGTGAGGGGACCGATTCCTACGAGCAGTACTTC.

The rearrangement links TRBV6-4 to TRBJ2-2; perhaps TRBD1 as D (5 bases). Germline lookup yields CDR1 MRHNA and CDR2 SNTAGT. V lost 3 bases and J lost 3, with 11 bases in between. There are 15 residues in the CDR3. The CDR3 sequence: CASSEKGLHTGELFF. CDR3 sequence (DNA): TGTGCCAGCAGTGAAAAGGGGCTTCACACCGGGGAGCTGTTTTTT.

The rearrangement joins TRBV2 to TRBJ1-2; D remains ambiguous. Germline V lookup: CDR1 SNHLY, CDR2 FYNNEI. CDR3 length: 14 residues. Trimming removed 3 bases from V and 8 bases from J, with 16 bases in between. The CDR3 sequence: CASSEASTRMGYTF. CDR3 nucleotides: TGTGCCAGCAGTGAGGCAAGTACACGCATGGGCTACACCTTC.

V is TRBV28 and J is TRBJ2-2, with D maybe TRBD1 (6 bases). Trimming stripped 6 bases from V and 2 bases from J, with 13 bases between. The germline CDR1 and CDR2 sequences are MDHEN and SYDVKM. This CDR3 has 15 residues. The CDR3, as DNA: TGTGCCAGCAGAGATGACAGGACAAACACCGGGGAGCTGTTTTTT. As protein: CASRDDRTNTGELFF.

This chain uses TRBV29-1 with TRBJ2-7; D perhaps matches TRBD1 (7 bases). This CDR3 has 15 amino acids. The V end lost 6 bases, the J end lost 0 bases, and 18 bases lay between the germline ends. Germline V gives CDR1 SQVTM, CDR2 ANQGSEA. Here the CDR3 DNA reads TGCAGCGTCTCAGGGGGGCGGACCCCCTCCTACGAGCAGTACTTC. Amino acid sequence: CSVSGGRTPSYEQYF.

For the CDR3, the DNA is TGTGCCAGCAGTGGCCAGGAGACCTACGAGCAGTACTTC. Translating gives CASSGQETYEQYF. This chain joins TRBV27 and TRBJ2-7; D not certain. Trimming cost V 5 bases and J 2 bases, with 10 bases left between them. Germline V lookup: CDR1 MNHEY, CDR2 SMNVEV (reference sequence). The CDR3 is 13 amino acids.

The J gene is TRBJ1-2, the V gene TRBV11-1; D not certain. The germline V gene encodes CDR1 SGHAT and CDR2 FQDESV (reference sequence). V was pared by 1 base and J by 6 bases, with 9 bases between. The CDR3 totals 13 residues. CDR3 nucleotide sequence: TGTGCCAGCAGCTTAGGCAGGTCCCATGGCTACACCTTC. This encodes CASSLGRSHGYTF.

The chain has TRBV6-5 and TRBJ1-5; TRBD1 might be the D (5 bases). The V gene lost 0 bases and the J gene lost 9 bases, with 6 bases spanning the gap. Germline CDR1 is MNHEY and CDR2 is SVGAGI. The CDR3 is 12 residues long. CDR3 loop: CASSYSGGPQHF. The CDR3 nucleotides read TGTGCCAGCAGTTACTCGGGGGGGCCCCAGCATTTT.

This rearrangement joins TRBV7-2 to TRBJ1-2; TRBD1 matches 12 bases. Germline lookup yields CDR1 SGHTA and CDR2 FQGNSA. This CDR3 region has 16 residues. The J segment lost 3 bases and the V segment lost 5 bases, leaving 7 bases of the junction unmatched. In nucleotides, the CDR3 is TGTGCCAGCAGCCTCGGGACAGGGGGCTTCGACTATGGCTACACCTTC. This translates into CASSLGTGGFDYGYTF.